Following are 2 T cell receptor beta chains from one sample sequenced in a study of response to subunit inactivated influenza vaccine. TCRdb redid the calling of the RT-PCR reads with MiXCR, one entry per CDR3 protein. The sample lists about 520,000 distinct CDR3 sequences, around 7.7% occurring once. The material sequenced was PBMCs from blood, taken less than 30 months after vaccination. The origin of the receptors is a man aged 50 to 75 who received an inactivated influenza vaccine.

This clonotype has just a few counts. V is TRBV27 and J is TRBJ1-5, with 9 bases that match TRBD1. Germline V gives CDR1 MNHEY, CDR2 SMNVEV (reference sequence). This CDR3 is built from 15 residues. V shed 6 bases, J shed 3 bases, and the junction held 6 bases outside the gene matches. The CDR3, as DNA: TGTGCCAGCAGCTTGACAGGGGGACTCAATCAGCCCCAGCATTTT. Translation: CASSLTGGLNQPQHF.

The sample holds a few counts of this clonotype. CDR3: CASSRRVGLAGADTQYF. The CDR3 region has the DNA TGCGCCAGCAGTCGACGAGTAGGACTAGCGGGGGCAGATACGCAGTATTTT. This chain joins TRBV10-2 and TRBJ2-3; 13 bases are shared with TRBD2. The germline V gene encodes CDR1 WSHSY and CDR2 SAAADI. Germline trimming cut 5 bases from V and 4 bases from J; bases unmatched to any gene: 9. The length of the CDR3 is 17 residues.